These T cell receptor beta chains were read from a single sample in a study of long-term antiretroviral therapy in people with HIV. TCRdb's table, derived via immunoSEQ multiplex PCR, lists solely in-frame clones and lacks some. The sample shows 15,000 or so clones, roughly three quarters of them seen only once. The sample here was unsorted PBMCs, taken 0.5 years before starting antiretroviral therapy. The receptor source for this set is a middle-aged woman with HIV. Both conserved end residues are trimmed from each CDR3. Each record gives: V gene, J gene, clone size, CDR3 protein. For some rows the clone size is stated as once, few or many, or as a class when expanded; others skip it.

v_call: TRBV6-6; j_call: TRBJ1-4; clone_size: few; cdr3_aa: ASSYGTGEFEKLF
v_call: TRBV5-1; j_call: TRBJ2-1; clone_size: NA; cdr3_aa: ASSSEGRAGGREQF
v_call: TRBV11-3; j_call: TRBJ1-5; clone_size: NA; cdr3_aa: ASSPLEAQH
v_call: TRBV7-9; j_call: TRBJ1-6; clone_size: NA; cdr3_aa: ASSLRSGDSPLH
v_call: TRBV5-6; j_call: TRBJ2-3; clone_size: NA; cdr3_aa: ASTFPGRPITDTQY
v_call: TRBV5-1; j_call: TRBJ1-6; clone_size: NA; cdr3_aa: ASSPQGVGNSPLH
v_call: TRBV11-2; j_call: TRBJ1-2; clone_size: NA; cdr3_aa: ASSLDYIGGVDGYT
v_call: TRBV29-1; j_call: TRBJ2-4; clone_size: NA; cdr3_aa: SARLTSVDSSVAKNIQY
v_call: TRBV19; j_call: TRBJ2-1; clone_size: NA; cdr3_aa: ASSITEKQF
v_call: TRBV7-6; j_call: TRBJ1-5; clone_size: NA; cdr3_aa: ASSLAAGVRNQPQH
v_call: TRBV4-3; j_call: TRBJ1-3; clone_size: NA; cdr3_aa: ASSQDQGANTIY
v_call: TRBV5-4; j_call: TRBJ2-2; clone_size: NA; cdr3_aa: ASSLTGALGELF
v_call: TRBV5-1; j_call: TRBJ2-7; clone_size: NA; cdr3_aa: ASSLDGTQAYEQY
v_call: TRBV29-1; j_call: TRBJ1-1; clone_size: NA; cdr3_aa: SATANTEAF
v_call: TRBV6-5; j_call: TRBJ1-1; clone_size: NA; cdr3_aa: ATPTYNSEAF
v_call: TRBV7-9; j_call: TRBJ1-5; clone_size: NA; cdr3_aa: ASSQVVGANQPQH
v_call: TRBV19; j_call: TRBJ2-7; clone_size: NA; cdr3_aa: ASSKGSYEQY
v_call: TRBV7-9; j_call: TRBJ2-7; clone_size: NA; cdr3_aa: ASSLGSYEQY
v_call: TRBV5-4; j_call: TRBJ2-1; clone_size: NA; cdr3_aa: ASSLRGRSEQF
v_call: TRBV5-1; j_call: TRBJ1-4; clone_size: NA; cdr3_aa: ASSLDGGGGIEKLF
v_call: TRBV14; j_call: TRBJ2-1; clone_size: NA; cdr3_aa: ASSPRLAGPYNEQF
v_call: TRBV11-2; j_call: TRBJ2-1; clone_size: NA; cdr3_aa: ASSLGLDNNEQF
v_call: TRBV29-1; j_call: TRBJ1-1; clone_size: once; cdr3_aa: SVLGGVHTEAF
v_call: TRBV29-1; j_call: TRBJ1-1; clone_size: NA; cdr3_aa: SEFAPRGGRSTEAF
v_call: TRBV5-1; j_call: TRBJ1-4; clone_size: NA; cdr3_aa: ASSLGGSNEKLF
v_call: TRBV10-3; j_call: TRBJ2-6; clone_size: NA; cdr3_aa: AIVADWSGANVLT
v_call: TRBV4-3; j_call: TRBJ1-2; clone_size: NA; cdr3_aa: ASSQGQGAYGYT